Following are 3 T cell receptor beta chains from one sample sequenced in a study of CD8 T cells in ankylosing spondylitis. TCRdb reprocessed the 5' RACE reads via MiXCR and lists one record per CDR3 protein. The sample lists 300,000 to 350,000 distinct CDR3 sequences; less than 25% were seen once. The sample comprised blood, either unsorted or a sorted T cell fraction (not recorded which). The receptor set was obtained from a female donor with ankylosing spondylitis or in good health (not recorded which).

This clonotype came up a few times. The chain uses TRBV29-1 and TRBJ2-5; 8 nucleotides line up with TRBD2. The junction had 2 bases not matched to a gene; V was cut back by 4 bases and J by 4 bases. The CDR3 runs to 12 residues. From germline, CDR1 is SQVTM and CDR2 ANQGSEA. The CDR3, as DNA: TGCAGCGTTGGGACTAGCATAGAGACCCAGTACTTC. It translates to CSVGTSIETQYF. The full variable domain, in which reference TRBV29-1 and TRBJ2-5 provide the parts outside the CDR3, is SAVISQKPSRDICQRGTSLTIQCQVDSQVTMMFWYRQQPGQSLTLIATANQGSEATYESGFVIDKFPISRPNLTFSTLTVSNMSPEDSSIYLCSVGTSIETQYFGPGTRLLVL.

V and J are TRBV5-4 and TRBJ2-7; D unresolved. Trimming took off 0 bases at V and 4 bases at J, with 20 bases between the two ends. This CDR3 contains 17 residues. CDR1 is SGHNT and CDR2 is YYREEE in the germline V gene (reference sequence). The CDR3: CASSLGASNLVRYEQYF. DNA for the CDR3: TGTGCCAGCAGCTTGGGGGCCTCAAACCTCGTTAGATACGAGCAGTACTTC.

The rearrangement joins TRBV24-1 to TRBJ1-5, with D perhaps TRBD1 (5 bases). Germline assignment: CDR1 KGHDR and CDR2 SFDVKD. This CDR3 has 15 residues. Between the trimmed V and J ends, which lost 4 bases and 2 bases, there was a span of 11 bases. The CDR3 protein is CATSDHGGGNQPQHF. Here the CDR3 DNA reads TGTGCCACCAGTGACCACGGGGGGGGCAATCAGCCCCAGCATTTT.